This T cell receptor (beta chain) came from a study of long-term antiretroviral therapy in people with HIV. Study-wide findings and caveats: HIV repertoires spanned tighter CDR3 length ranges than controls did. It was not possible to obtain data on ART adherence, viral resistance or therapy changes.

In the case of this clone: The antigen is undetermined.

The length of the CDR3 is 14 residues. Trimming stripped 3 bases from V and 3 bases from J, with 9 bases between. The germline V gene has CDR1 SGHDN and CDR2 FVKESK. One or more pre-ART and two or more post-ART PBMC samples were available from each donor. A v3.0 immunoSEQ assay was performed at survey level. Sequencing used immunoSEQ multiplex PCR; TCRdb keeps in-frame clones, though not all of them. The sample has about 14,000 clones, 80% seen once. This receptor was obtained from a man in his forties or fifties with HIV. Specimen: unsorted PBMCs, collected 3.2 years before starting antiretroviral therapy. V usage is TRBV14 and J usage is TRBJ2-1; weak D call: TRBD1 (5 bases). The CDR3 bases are TGTGCCAGCAGCCAGCTACAGGTCTACAATGAGCAGTTCTTC. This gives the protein CASSQLQVYNEQFF.